This TCR beta chain is drawn from a study of blood T cell repertoires in COVID-19. The participants were between roughly 18 and 89 years old and came from under 25 US areas. In germline, CDR1 is LGHNT, CDR2 FRNRAP. CDR3 size: 13 residues. Trimming took off 2 bases at V and 4 bases at J, with 8 bases between the two ends. The assay was immunoSEQ multiplex PCR, and TCRdb's table has in-frame clones only and misses some. The table lists roughly 260,000 clones, roughly 80% of them singletons. This clonotype was obtained from a woman aged 40 to 50 who had been exposed to COVID-19. Sequencing used PBMCs or T cells enriched from blood (not recorded which). V usage is TRBV12-5 and J usage is TRBJ1-1, with D uncertain. CDR3: CASGLREGTEAFF. The CDR3 DNA is TGTGCTAGTGGTTTGAGGGAGGGCACTGAAGCTTTCTTT. The whole variable domain, remainder taken from reference TRBV12-5 and TRBJ1-1, is DARVTQTPRHKVTEMGQEVTMRCQPILGHNTVFWYRQTMMQGLELLAYFRNRAPLDDSGMPKDRFSAEMPDATLATLKIQPSEPRDSAVYFCASGLREGTEAFFGQGTRLTVV.